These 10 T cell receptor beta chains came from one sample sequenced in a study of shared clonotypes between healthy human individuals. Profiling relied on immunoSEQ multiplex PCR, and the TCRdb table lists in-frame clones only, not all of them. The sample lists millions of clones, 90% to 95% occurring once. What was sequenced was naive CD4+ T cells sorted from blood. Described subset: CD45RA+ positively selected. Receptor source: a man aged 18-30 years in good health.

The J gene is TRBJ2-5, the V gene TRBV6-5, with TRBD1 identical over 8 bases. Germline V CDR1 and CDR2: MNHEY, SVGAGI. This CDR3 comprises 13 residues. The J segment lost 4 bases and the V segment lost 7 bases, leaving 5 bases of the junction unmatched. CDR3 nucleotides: TGTGCCAGCACTCAGACAGGGGCAGAGACCCAGTACTTC. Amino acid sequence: CASTQTGAETQYF.

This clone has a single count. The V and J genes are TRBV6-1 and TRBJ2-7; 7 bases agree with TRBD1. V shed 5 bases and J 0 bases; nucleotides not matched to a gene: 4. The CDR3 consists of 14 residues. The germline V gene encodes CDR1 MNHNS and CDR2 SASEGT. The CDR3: CASSPSGGSYEQYF. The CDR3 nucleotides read TGTGCCAGCAGTCCATCAGGGGGCTCCTACGAGCAGTACTTC.

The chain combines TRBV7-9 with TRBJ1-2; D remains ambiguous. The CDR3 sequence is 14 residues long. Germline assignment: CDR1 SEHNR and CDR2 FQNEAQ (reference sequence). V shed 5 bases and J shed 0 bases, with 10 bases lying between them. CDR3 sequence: CASSPLTANYGYTF. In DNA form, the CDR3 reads TGTGCCAGCAGCCCACTTACAGCTAACTATGGCTACACCTTC.

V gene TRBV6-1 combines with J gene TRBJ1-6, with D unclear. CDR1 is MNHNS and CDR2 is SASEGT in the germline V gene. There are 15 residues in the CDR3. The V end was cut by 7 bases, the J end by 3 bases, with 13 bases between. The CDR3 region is CASTPAVNYNSPLHF. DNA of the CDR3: TGTGCCAGCACCCCGGCGGTCAACTATAATTCACCCCTCCACTTT.

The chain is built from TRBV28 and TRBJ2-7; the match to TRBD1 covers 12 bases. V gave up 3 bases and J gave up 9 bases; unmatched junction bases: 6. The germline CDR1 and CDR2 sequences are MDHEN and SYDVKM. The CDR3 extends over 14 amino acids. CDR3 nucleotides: TGTGCCAGCAGTTTGGGACAGGGGGCAGCTGTGCAGTACTTC. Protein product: CASSLGQGAAVQYF.

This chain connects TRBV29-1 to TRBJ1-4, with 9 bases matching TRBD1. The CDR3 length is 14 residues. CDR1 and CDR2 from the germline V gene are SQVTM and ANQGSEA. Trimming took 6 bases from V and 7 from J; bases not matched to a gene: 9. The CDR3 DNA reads TGCAGCGTCCAACCGGGACAGGGTGGTGAAAAACTGTTTTTT. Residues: CSVQPGQGGEKLFF.

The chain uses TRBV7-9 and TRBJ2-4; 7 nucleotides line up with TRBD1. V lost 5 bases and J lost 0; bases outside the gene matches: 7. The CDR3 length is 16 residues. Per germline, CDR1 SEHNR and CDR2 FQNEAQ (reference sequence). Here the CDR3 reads CASSLSGQIAKNIQYF. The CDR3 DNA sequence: TGTGCCAGCAGCCTCTCGGGACAGATAGCCAAAAACATTCAGTACTTC.

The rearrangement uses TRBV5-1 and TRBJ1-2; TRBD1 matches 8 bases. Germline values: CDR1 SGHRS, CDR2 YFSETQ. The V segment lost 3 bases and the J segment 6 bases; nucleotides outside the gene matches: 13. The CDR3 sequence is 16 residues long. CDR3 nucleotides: TGCGCCAGCAGCTCGTCAGGGGGCTACCAGGTCGATGGCTACACCTTC. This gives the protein CASSSSGGYQVDGYTF. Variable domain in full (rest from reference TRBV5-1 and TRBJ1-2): KAGVTQTPRYLIKTRGQQVTLSCSPISGHRSVSWYQQTPGQGLQFLFEYFSETQRNKGNFPGRFSGRQFSNSRSEMNVSTLELGDSALYLCASSSSGGYQVDGYTFGSGTRLTVV.

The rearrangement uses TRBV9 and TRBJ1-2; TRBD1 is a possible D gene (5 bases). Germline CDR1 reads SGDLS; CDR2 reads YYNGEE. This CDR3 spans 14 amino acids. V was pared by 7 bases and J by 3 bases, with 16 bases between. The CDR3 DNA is TGTGCCAGCTCCCGAGGGAGGGGAGACTATGGCTACACCTTC. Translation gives CASSRGRGDYGYTF.

The CDR3 loop is CASSLDRGGFHEQYF. CDR3 nucleotides: TGTGCCAGCAGCTTAGATCGGGGGGGGTTCCACGAGCAGTACTTC. V and J are TRBV11-2 and TRBJ2-7; TRBD2 matches at 8 bases. CDR1 is SGHAT and CDR2 is FQNNGV in the germline V gene. Losses at the gene ends were 0 bases for V and 5 bases for J; bases not matched to a gene: 6. The CDR3 contains 15 residues.